The clone carrying this T cell receptor beta chain was counted many times. The data stem from a study of T cells in Graves' hyperthyroidism and ophthalmopathy. Study-wide background: Peripheral blood collection took place at initial diagnosis, before any treatment.

RNA transcripts provided the source from which TCR beta CDR3 regions were amplified. HTBI primers were the set used in a first-round RT-PCR of the TCR CDR3. TCRdb reanalysed the multiplex PCR reads using MiXCR and keeps one entry per CDR3 protein. The table shows around 340,000 distinct CDR3 sequences, with approximately 16% occurring only once. Per germline, CDR1 MNHEY and CDR2 SVGAGI. The CDR3 has 17 residues. V was pared by 2 bases and J by 1 base, with 15 bases between. Across 18 months, stable Graves' hyperthyroidism was marked by no progression to ophthalmopathy. The chain is built from TRBV6-5 and TRBJ2-4; possibly TRBD2 for D (5 bases). This TCR was recovered from a man younger than 40 with Graves' hyperthyroidism. The sequenced sample was blood. The CDR3 coding sequence is TGTGCCAGCAGTTACCGAGCGTCCGGGGTGGCCAAAAACATTCAGTACTTC. Translating it yields CASSYRASGVAKNIQYF.